These T cell receptor beta chains were read from a single sample in a study of blood T cell repertoires in COVID-19. Repertoires were generated with immunoSEQ multiplex PCR, while TCRdb's copy carries only in-frame clones and drops some. The sample shows about 270,000 clones, roughly 86% of them seen only once. The specimen sequenced was PBMCs or T cells enriched from blood (not recorded which). Every receptor here comes from a woman aged 18-30 years who had recovered from COVID-19. The CDR3 runs from the conserved cysteine through the conserved F or W. Each record gives: V gene, clone size, J gene, D gene, CDR3 protein, CDR3 DNA. A D gene is named only where the DNA matches it firmly. Rows may omit the clone size; those that give it use once, few, many or a size class.

TRBV5-4	NA	TRBJ2-3	TRBD2	CASSPAGVAGGGTDTQYF	TGTGCCAGCAGTCCGGCCGGGGTAGCGGGAGGGGGCACAGATACGCAGTATTTT
TRBV2	NA	TRBJ1-5	NA	CASSDFGSGYQPQHF	TGTGCCAGCAGTGATTTTGGATCAGGGTATCAGCCCCAGCATTTT
TRBV15	NA	TRBJ2-3	NA	CATSNVFITDTQYF	TGTGCCACCAGCAATGTCTTTATCACAGATACGCAGTATTTT
TRBV7-2	NA	TRBJ2-1	TRBD2	CASGLAGVSNEQFF	TGTGCCAGCGGACTAGCGGGAGTCTCCAATGAGCAGTTCTTC
TRBV7-8	once	TRBJ2-5	TRBD1	CASSLAWTGGRGETQYF	TGTGCCAGCAGCTTAGCCTGGACAGGGGGCAGGGGGGAGACCCAGTACTTC
TRBV28	NA	TRBJ2-7	TRBD2	CASSLATSGSYEQYF	TGTGCCAGCAGTTTGGCGACTAGCGGATCCTACGAGCAGTACTTC
TRBV28	NA	TRBJ1-5	NA	CASSFANFGTYQPQHF	TGTGCCAGCAGCTTCGCGAATTTTGGGACATATCAGCCCCAGCATTTT
TRBV15	NA	TRBJ2-7	TRBD2	CATSPRLSGGAYEQYF	TGTGCCACCAGCCCCCGGCTGAGCGGGGGGGCCTACGAGCAGTACTTC
TRBV3-1/TRBV3-2	NA	TRBJ2-5	NA	CASRPLPDEETQYF	TGTGCCAGCAGACCCCTACCCGATGAAGAGACCCAGTACTTC
TRBV15	NA	TRBJ1-3	NA	CATSRDSGGHPSGNTIYF	TGTGCCACCAGCAGAGATTCGGGGGGACACCCCTCTGGAAACACCATATATTTT
TRBV4-3	NA	TRBJ1-2	NA	CASSQDVNLRDYTF	TGCGCCAGCAGCCAAGATGTCAACCTCCGGGACTACACCTTC
TRBV9	NA	TRBJ1-2	NA	CASSVGAAGGGGYTF	TGTGCCAGCAGCGTAGGGGCTGCGGGGGGCGGTGGCTACACCTTC
TRBV28	NA	TRBJ2-7	TRBD1	CASRTPGQTYEQYF	TGTGCCAGCAGAACACCGGGACAGACCTACGAGCAGTACTTC
TRBV6-2/TRBV6-3	NA	TRBJ1-1	NA	CASSYGLYTEAFF	TGTGCCAGCAGTTACGGGCTCTACACTGAAGCTTTCTTT
TRBV15	once	TRBJ1-4	NA	CATSSGAGINEKLFF	TGTGCCACCAGCAGTGGGGCAGGGATTAATGAAAAACTGTTTTTT
TRBV5-1	NA	TRBJ1-2	NA	CASSTEGVYGYTF	TGCGCCAGCAGCACGGAAGGGGTATATGGCTACACCTTC
TRBV19	NA	TRBJ1-1	NA	CASSIGAGSGRNLFREAFF	TGTGCCAGTAGTATCGGGGCAGGGTCCGGGAGAAACCTCTTCCGTGAAGCTTTCTTT
TRBV7-9	NA	TRBJ1-6	TRBD1	CASSRDRADNSPLHF	TGTGCCAGCAGCCGAGACAGGGCCGATAATTCACCCCTCCACTTT
TRBV18	few	TRBJ2-3	NA	CASSPRVGVTDTQYF	TGTGCCAGCTCACCCAGGGTTGGGGTCACAGATACGCAGTATTTT
TRBV20-1	NA	TRBJ2-3	NA	CSAIIPDTQYF	TGCAGTGCTATAATCCCAGATACGCAGTATTTT
TRBV4-1	NA	TRBJ1-5	TRBD1	CASSSGGQPQHF	TGCGCCAGCAGCTCAGGGGGCCAGCCCCAGCATTTT
TRBV2	NA	TRBJ2-7	NA	CASSSMRAYEQYF	TGTGCCAGCAGTTCGATGCGGGCCTACGAGCAGTACTTC
TRBV3-1/TRBV3-2	NA	TRBJ1-1	TRBD1	CASSRDRDTEAFF	TGTGCCAGCAGCCGGGACAGGGATACTGAAGCTTTCTTT
TRBV7-9	NA	TRBJ1-1	TRBD1	CASTTTGGTEAFF	TGTGCCAGCACCACGACAGGGGGCACTGAAGCTTTCTTT
TRBV29-1	NA	TRBJ2-3	NA	CSVEDSGPLPSTDTQYF	TGCAGCGTTGAAGATTCTGGGCCCCTTCCTAGCACAGATACGCAGTATTTT
TRBV19	NA	TRBJ1-3	NA	CASSGSLDYRNTIYF	TGTGCCAGCAGTGGGAGTCTGGATTATAGGAACACCATATATTTT
TRBV9	NA	TRBJ2-2	TRBD2	CASSVGGRGLTGELFF	TGTGCCAGCAGCGTAGGGGGGAGGGGCCTCACCGGGGAGCTGTTTTTT
TRBV7-2	NA	TRBJ1-1	NA	CASSFLGGRANTEAFF	TGTGCCAGCAGCTTCTTAGGAGGACGGGCGAACACTGAAGCTTTCTTT
TRBV9	NA	TRBJ2-7	TRBD2	CASSENLAGAASQQYF	TGTGCCAGCAGCGAGAATTTAGCGGGAGCCGCTAGCCAGCAGTACTTC
TRBV5-1	NA	TRBJ1-1	TRBD1	CASSLLPQGAAGNTEAFF	TGCGCCAGCAGCTTGCTACCGCAGGGGGCGGCCGGGAACACTGAAGCTTTCTTT
TRBV28	NA	TRBJ1-4	TRBD1	CASSLDRETEKLFF	TGTGCCAGCAGTCTCGACAGGGAGACCGAAAAACTGTTTTTT
TRBV4-1	NA	TRBJ2-7	NA	CASSQGAGRGSYEQYF	TGCGCCAGCAGCCAAGGGGCCGGGAGAGGTTCCTACGAGCAGTACTTC
TRBV7-2	once	TRBJ2-1	NA	CASSLAGAHFNEQFF	TGTGCCAGCAGCTTAGCAGGGGCCCACTTCAATGAGCAGTTCTTC
TRBV7-9	NA	TRBJ2-1	NA	CASSLAQGRYNEQFF	TGTGCCAGCAGCTTAGCGCAGGGGCGCTACAATGAGCAGTTCTTC
TRBV6-5	once	TRBJ2-1	NA	CASSLRGTYNEQFF	TGTGCCAGCAGTTTGAGGGGGACCTACAATGAGCAGTTCTTC
TRBV30	NA	TRBJ1-4	TRBD1	CAWRTRGTNEKLFF	TGTGCCTGGAGGACCAGGGGGACTAATGAAAAACTGTTTTTT
TRBV5-1	NA	TRBJ2-5	TRBD1	CASRSGTGNQETQYF	TGCGCCAGCAGGTCCGGGACAGGGAACCAAGAGACCCAGTACTTC
TRBV2	NA	TRBJ2-3	NA	CASSDVWESRSTDTQYF	TGTGCCAGCAGTGATGTGTGGGAGTCTCGTAGCACAGATACGCAGTATTTT
TRBV5-6	NA	TRBJ2-7	TRBD2	CASSLGTSGRSAREQYF	TGTGCCAGCAGCTTGGGTACTAGCGGGAGATCTGCTCGCGAGCAGTACTTC
TRBV19	NA	TRBJ1-2	NA	CASSITAIETGDGYTF	TGTGCCAGTAGTATAACGGCGATAGAGACAGGAGATGGCTACACCTTC
TRBV7-9	NA	TRBJ2-4	TRBD2	CASSTETSGGTLSKNIQYF	TGTGCCAGCAGCACCGAGACTAGCGGGGGGACTCTATCCAAAAACATTCAGTACTTC
TRBV2	once	TRBJ2-3	NA	CASSGGRYTDTQYF	TGTGCCAGCAGTGGAGGGCGGTACACAGATACGCAGTATTTT
TRBV7-2	NA	TRBJ2-7	NA	CASSLVRGAIPLSYEQYF	TGTGCCAGCAGCTTAGTACGGGGTGCGATTCCCTTAAGCTACGAGCAGTACTTC
TRBV18	once	TRBJ2-3	TRBD2	CASSPMTSGKTDTQYF	TGTGCCAGCTCACCAATGACTAGCGGGAAAACAGATACGCAGTATTTT
TRBV18	NA	TRBJ1-2	TRBD1	CASSPADRGTGYTF	TGTGCCAGCTCACCAGCCGACAGGGGGACAGGCTACACCTTC
TRBV27	NA	TRBJ1-2	NA	CASSLTWPSYGYTF	TGTGCCAGCAGTTTAACATGGCCATCCTATGGCTACACCTTC
TRBV29-1	NA	TRBJ1-2	TRBD1	CSFRDSFDYGYTF	TGCAGCTTCAGGGACAGCTTCGACTATGGCTACACCTTC
TRBV9	NA	TRBJ1-3	NA	CASSVEAGSGNTIYF	TGTGCCAGCAGCGTAGAGGCAGGGTCAGGAAACACCATATATTTT